One and the same sample provided the 14 T cell receptor beta chains below, sequenced in a study of beta chain features in type 1 diabetes. Their antigen targets remain unknown. TCRB transcripts that were expressed got sequenced, as all of the isolated RNA had been reverse transcribed. Profiling relied on immunoSEQ multiplex PCR, and the TCRdb table lists in-frame clones only, not all of them. The sample has a few hundred thousand clones, roughly 12% seen once. Notes on the study in general: When Type 1 diabetes patients were examined, their TCRB CDR3s proved moderately but significantly shorter in all four CD4+ subsets.

Sequenced material: naive CD4+ T cells from blood. Source of these receptors: a woman aged 18-29 years with type 1 diabetes.

V usage is TRBV10-3 and J usage is TRBJ1-2, with 8 bases fitting TRBD1. Unmatched junction bases numbered 10, after V lost 11 bases and J lost 5 bases. This CDR3 is built from 13 residues. The germline V gene encodes CDR1 ENHRY and CDR2 SYGVKD. In DNA, the CDR3 is TGTGCCGCATGGGGACAGGCGGTATATGGCTACACCTTC. Protein product: CAAWGQAVYGYTF.

The chain links TRBV18 to TRBJ2-1, with D uncertain. This CDR3 has 15 amino acids. Germline V gives CDR1 KGHSH, CDR2 LQKENI. Between the trimmed V and J ends, which lost 3 bases and 0 bases, there was a span of 9 bases. The CDR3 bases are TGTGCCAGCTCACCCGCGACGGGCTCCTACAATGAGCAGTTCTTC. Translating it yields CASSPATGSYNEQFF. Full variable domain (rest looked up from reference TRBV18 and TRBJ2-1): NAGVMQNPRHLVRRRGQEARLRCSPMKGHSHVYWYRQLPEEGLKFMVYLQKENIIDESGMPKERFSAEFPKEGPSILRIQQVVRGDSAAYFCASSPATGSYNEQFFGPGTRLTVL.

This clone was observed a handful of times. This sequence joins TRBV29-1 and TRBJ2-1, with D perhaps TRBD2 (6 bases). V lost 3 bases to trimming and J lost 0 bases, with 12 bases between them. This CDR3 is built from 15 residues. The germline V gene encodes CDR1 SQVTM and CDR2 ANQGSEA. The CDR3 DNA reads TGCAGCGTTGAGGGGGGTCCGAGCTCCTACAATGAGCAGTTCTTC. Translation gives CSVEGGPSSYNEQFF.

This chain joins TRBV5-4 and TRBJ1-2, with TRBD1 identical over 8 bases. This CDR3 comprises 17 residues. CDR1 SGHNT and CDR2 YYREEE come from the germline V gene (reference sequence). The V segment lost 1 base and the J segment 2 bases; nucleotides outside the gene matches: 10. CDR3 sequence (DNA): TGTGCCAGCAGCTTGTCTATTCAGGGGGCGCGGAACTATGGCTACACCTTC. Translated: CASSLSIQGARNYGYTF. Full variable domain (outside the CDR3, taken from reference TRBV5-4 and TRBJ1-2): ETGVTQSPTHLIKTRGQQVTLRCSSQSGHNTVSWYQQALGQGPQFIFQYYREEENGRGNFPPRFSGLQFPNYSSELNVNALELDDSALYLCASSLSIQGARNYGYTFGSGTRLTVV.

In this sample, this clone turned up a few times. The rearrangement joins TRBV9 to TRBJ2-2; D might be TRBD1 (5 bases). The CDR3 has 14 amino acids. The V end was cut by 0 bases, the J end by 4 bases, with 7 bases between. Germline-derived CDR1 and CDR2 are SGDLS and YYNGEE. CDR3 amino acids: CASSVARATGELFF. CDR3 bases: TGTGCCAGCAGCGTAGCCAGGGCCACCGGGGAGCTGTTTTTT.

The chain links TRBV11-2 to TRBJ2-1, with TRBD1 identical over 7 bases. The germline CDR1 and CDR2 sequences are SGHAT and FQNNGV. CDR3 length: 16 residues. The trim removed 5 bases at V and 7 bases at J, leaving 14 bases unmatched. The DNA of the CDR3 is TGTGCCAGCAGCCGACTCCGGGACAGCGAGCGGAATGAGCAGTTCTTC. The encoded protein is CASSRLRDSERNEQFF.

The rearrangement uses TRBV5-1 and TRBJ2-7, with a possible D match to TRBD1 (5 bases). The CDR3 consists of 14 residues. Germline V gene lookup returns CDR1 SGHRS and CDR2 YFSETQ. The ends were cut back, 0 bases at V and 7 bases at J, with 14 bases in the middle. CDR3 bases: TGCGCCAGCAGCTTGGCGGTCAGGGTCCGGGAGCAGTACTTC. Translated, it gives CASSLAVRVREQYF. Full variable domain (remainder filled in from reference TRBV5-1 and TRBJ2-7): KAGVTQTPRYLIKTRGQQVTLSCSPISGHRSVSWYQQTPGQGLQFLFEYFSETQRNKGNFPGRFSGRQFSNSRSEMNVSTLELGDSALYLCASSLAVRVREQYFGPGTRLTVT.

As to this clone: The sample holds other DNA sequences that translate to the same CDR3. The chain employs TRBV7-2 and TRBJ2-5; a possible D gene is TRBD1 (6 bases). The germline V gene has CDR1 SGHTA and CDR2 FQGNSA. The CDR3 totals 13 residues. V lost 4 bases and J lost 2, with 8 bases in between. The CDR3 region has the DNA TGTGCCAGCAGCTCCGGACAGCAAGAGACCCAGTACTTC. It codes for CASSSGQQETQYF.

The rearrangement uses TRBV5-8 and TRBJ2-1, with 11 bases matching TRBD2. The CDR3 consists of 15 residues. Looked up from germline, CDR1 is SGHTS and CDR2 is YDEGEE. V shed 3 bases and J 15 bases; nucleotides not matched to a gene: 14. The CDR3 here is CASSSGTSGTQVPFF. DNA for the CDR3: TGTGCCAGCAGCTCCGGGACTAGCGGCACCCAGGTCCCGTTCTTC.

The rearrangement links TRBV6-1 to TRBJ2-1; 8 bases fit TRBD2. CDR1 is MNHNS and CDR2 is SASEGT in the germline V gene. The ends lost 1 base at V and 4 bases at J; junction bases unmatched: 6. The CDR3 length is 16 residues. For the CDR3, the DNA is TGTGCCAGCAGTGAAGTTCGCGCTAGCGGGTACAATGAGCAGTTCTTC. Translating it yields CASSEVRASGYNEQFF.

This clone has just a few counts. V usage is TRBV18 and J usage is TRBJ2-5, with D perhaps TRBD2 (6 bases). Germline V lookup: CDR1 KGHSH, CDR2 LQKENI. CDR3 length: 15 amino acids. Trimming removed 2 bases from V and 2 bases from J, with 12 bases in between. CDR3: CASSPSGGDQETQYF. CDR3 DNA sequence: TGTGCCAGCTCACCATCTGGCGGGGATCAAGAGACCCAGTACTTC.

The chain has TRBV6-6 and TRBJ2-3; 9 nucleotides agree with TRBD2. V lost 5 bases and J lost 0; bases outside the gene matches: 6. In germline, CDR1 is MNHNY, CDR2 SVGAGI (reference sequence). The CDR3 has 16 residues. For the CDR3, the DNA is TGTGCCAGCAGTAGAAGACTAGCGGCTAGCACAGATACGCAGTATTTT. Its translation: CASSRRLAASTDTQYF.

This sequence joins TRBV30 and TRBJ2-3; D is perhaps TRBD2 (7 bases). V lost 3 bases, J lost 0 bases, and 10 bases lay in between. The CDR3 contains 14 residues. The germline V gene encodes CDR1 GTSNPN and CDR2 SVGIG (reference sequence). The CDR3: CAWSKGGSTDTQYF. Here the CDR3 DNA reads TGTGCCTGGAGCAAGGGGGGGAGCACAGATACGCAGTATTTT.

This clone was observed a handful of times. V usage is TRBV7-2 and J usage is TRBJ2-1, with TRBD2 as a possible D gene (5 bases). The germline V and J ends were trimmed by 1 base and 5 bases, with 6 bases remaining between them. Per the germline V gene, CDR1 is SGHTA and CDR2 is FQGNSA. The CDR3 covers 13 residues. CDR3 coding DNA: TGTGCCAGCAGCTTAGATAGCGACAATGAGCAGTTCTTC. Translated: CASSLDSDNEQFF.